Below are 25 T cell receptor beta chains sequenced from a single sample in a study of blood T cells in healthy people across ages. Primers used in a second PCR of roughly 7 to 12 cycles were a sample-barcoded 5' primer and a J-beta primer mix. TCRdb fed the 5' RACE reads into MiXCR, producing one record per CDR3 protein. Of about 590,000 distinct CDR3 sequences in the sample, about 28% were seen once. The specimen sequenced was blood. The receptors come from a woman older than 75 in good health.

In this sample, this clonotype turned up a few times. A read error may be the cause here, since a much bigger clone is one base away. The chain joins TRBV7-8 to TRBJ2-7; TRBD2 might be the D (6 bases). Germline lookup yields CDR1 SGHVS and CDR2 FQNEAQ. The V end was cut by 4 bases, the J end by 7 bases, with 17 bases between. The CDR3 loop spans 14 amino acids. CDR3 bases: TGTGCCAGCAGCTGGGGGGACGTTCGGGATGAGCAGTACTTC. Its translation: CASSWGDVRDEQYF.

Remarks on this clonotype: This may come from a read error, since a much larger clone is one base off. The chain carries TRBV27 and TRBJ2-5; D gene ambiguous. Near its end, the DNA agrees better with TRBJ2-1, so the J call may be wrong. CDR3 size: 14 residues. CDR1 MNHEY and CDR2 SMNVEV come from the germline V gene (reference sequence). CDR3 region: CASSLAGSPETQFF. As DNA, the CDR3 is TGTGCCAGCAGTTTAGCTGGATCCCCAGAGACCCAGTTCTTC.

There are many counts of this clonotype. The chain employs TRBV30 and TRBJ1-5; perhaps TRBD1 as D (5 bases). There are 15 residues in the CDR3. Trimming stripped 0 bases from V and 0 bases from J, with 9 bases between. Germline assignment: CDR1 GTSNPN and CDR2 SVGIG (reference sequence). The CDR3 sequence: CAWSVAGGSNQPQHF. The CDR3 coding sequence is TGTGCCTGGAGTGTCGCCGGGGGTAGCAATCAGCCCCAGCATTTT.

This clonotype was counted many times. CDR3 nucleotides: TGCAGTGCTAGGACCACAGGGAACTATGGCTACACCTTC. Protein sequence: CSARTTGNYGYTF. This chain uses TRBV20-1 with TRBJ1-2; the D gene is possibly TRBD1 (6 bases). CDR1 is DFQATT and CDR2 is SNEGSKA in the germline V gene (reference sequence). The CDR3 consists of 13 residues. With 3 bases removed from V and 2 bases from J, the gap between germline ends came to 10 bases.

Many counts were recorded for this clonotype. The gene calls are TRBV14 and TRBJ2-3; 10 bases are shared with TRBD2. The CDR3 extends over 18 amino acids. Germline assignment: CDR1 SGHDN and CDR2 FVKESK. The V and J ends lost 0 bases and 2 bases, in that order; junction bases with no gene match: 8. The CDR3 DNA sequence: TGTGCCAGCAGCCAAGATCTGAATAGCGGGGGGCCCACAGATACGCAGTATTTT. Protein sequence: CASSQDLNSGGPTDTQYF.

This chain uses TRBV5-1 with TRBJ1-2; D gene unclear. The V end lost 3 bases, the J end lost 5 bases, and 17 bases lay between the germline ends. The CDR3 extends over 15 amino acids. Germline CDR1 SGHRS, CDR2 YFSETQ. In nucleotides, the CDR3 is TGCGCCAGCAGCTCGGCCGTTGGGAACTCGTATGGCTACACCTTC. Translation: CASSSAVGNSYGYTF.

In its sample, this clonotype was seen a few times. Its ends do not fully match the called genes, so a read error is possible. The chain uses TRBV5-4 and TRBJ1-1; TRBD1 agrees at 9 bases. In germline, CDR1 is SGHNT, CDR2 YYREEE (reference sequence). This CDR3 is 15 amino acids long. This CDR3 is CACSLGTGIRTEAFF. The CDR3 DNA sequence: TGTGCCTGCAGCTTGGGGACAGGGATACGGACTGAAGCTTTCTTT.

Comment on this clonotype: The junction departs from the called germline gene at one end, perhaps through a read error. CDR3 protein: CATSDPSGSDEQYF. CDR3 nucleotides: TGTGCCACCAGTGACCCGAGCGGGAGCGACGAGCAGTACTTC. The V call is TRBV28, the J call TRBJ2-4; 8 bases match TRBD2. Gene TRBJ2-7 matches the end of the DNA better, so the J call may be wrong. Germline-derived CDR1 and CDR2 are MDHEN and SYDVKM. The CDR3 runs to 14 residues.

This clonotype was observed many times. This chain connects TRBV4-3 to TRBJ2-1; D perhaps matches TRBD1 (6 bases). The CDR3 is 14 residues long. The germline V and J ends were trimmed by 1 base and 9 bases, with 13 bases remaining between them. Per the germline V gene, CDR1 is LGHNA and CDR2 is YSLEER. The CDR3 sequence is CASSQVTGRGEQFF. In DNA, the CDR3 is TGCGCCAGCAGCCAAGTAACAGGGAGAGGTGAGCAGTTCTTC.

This chain uses TRBV29-1 with TRBJ2-1; 11 bases match TRBD1. The V gene's germline CDR1 is SQVTM and CDR2 ANQGSEA. V trimming: 5 bases; J trimming: 4 bases; junction bases outside the gene matches: 7. CDR3 length equals 15 residues. CDR3 coding DNA: TGCAGCGTTAGGGCCGGGACAGGGGGATACAATGAGCAGTTCTTC. Translation gives CSVRAGTGGYNEQFF.

The V call is TRBV20-1, the J call TRBJ1-2, with TRBD1 matching over 7 bases. After removal of 0 bases from V and 6 bases from J, the junction contained 13 bases not matched to a gene. The germline V gene encodes CDR1 DFQATT and CDR2 SNEGSKA (reference sequence). The CDR3 covers 16 residues. CDR3 residues: CSAREGAGGLGDGYTF. DNA for the CDR3: TGCAGTGCTAGAGAGGGTGCAGGGGGTTTAGGTGATGGCTACACCTTC.

This clonotype was picked up a small number of times. V usage is TRBV9 and J usage is TRBJ1-5; D remains unclear. This CDR3 contains 14 residues. With 0 bases removed from V and 6 bases from J, the gap between germline ends came to 10 bases. Germline loops: CDR1 SGDLS, CDR2 YYNGEE. The CDR3 DNA follows: TGTGCCAGCAGCGTAGGTGCGAGTGTTCAGCCCCAGCATTTT. This sequence encodes CASSVGASVQPQHF. The whole variable domain, remainder taken from reference TRBV9 and TRBJ1-5, is DSGVTQTPKHLITATGQRVTLRCSPRSGDLSVYWYQQSLDQGLQFLIQYYNGEERAKGNILERFSAQQFPDLHSELNLSSLELGDSALYFCASSVGASVQPQHFGDGTRLSIL.

V gene TRBV5-1 combines with J gene TRBJ2-4; the D call may be TRBD1 or TRBD2 (5 bases each). Trimming removed 0 bases from V and 0 bases from J, with 10 bases in between. This CDR3 is 16 amino acids long. Germline CDR1 reads SGHRS; CDR2 reads YFSETQ. The CDR3 DNA reads as TGCGCCAGCAGCTTGGGGGACCCAGTAGCCAAAAACATTCAGTACTTC. Amino acids: CASSLGDPVAKNIQYF.

This clonotype occurred a few times. The rearrangement uses TRBV7-2 and TRBJ1-2, with 9 bases identical to TRBD1. The CDR3 consists of 16 residues. Looked up from germline, CDR1 is SGHTA and CDR2 is FQGNSA. Trimming cost V 5 bases and J 6 bases; bases outside gene matches: 13. This CDR3 is CASSRPTGGSPHGYTF. The DNA for the CDR3 is TGTGCCAGCAGCCGACCGACAGGGGGTAGTCCCCATGGCTACACCTTC.

There are many counts of this clonotype. The chain combines TRBV7-9 with TRBJ2-5; 10 positions agree with TRBD2. The germline V gene encodes CDR1 SEHNR and CDR2 FQNEAQ (reference sequence). The CDR3 is 19 amino acids. V lost 7 bases, J lost 1 base, and 18 bases stayed unmatched. In DNA, the CDR3 is TGTGCCAGCACCCAAAAACCCCTGGCGGTAGCGGGGGGCCAAGAGACCCAGTACTTC. Amino acids: CASTQKPLAVAGGQETQYF.

This clonotype was counted at least ten times. The chain recombines TRBV12-3 or TRBV12-4 with TRBJ2-5; perhaps TRBD2 as D (7 bases). The V end lost 5 bases, the J end lost 5 bases, and 15 bases lay between the germline ends. This CDR3 comprises 14 residues. CDR3 loop: CASSPTGGGETQYF. For the CDR3, the DNA is TGTGCCAGCAGTCCCACGGGGGGCGGGGAGACCCAGTACTTC.

The gene calls are TRBV21-1 and TRBJ1-2; the DNA was not compared with TRBD1, the D call given in the table. TRBV21-1 is termed a pseudogene. The CDR3 totals 12 residues. DNA of the CDR3: TGTGCCAGCACCCGGGGGTGGCATGGCTACACCTTC. Translating gives CASTRGWHGYTF.

This clonotype was seen only a few times. The chain is built from TRBV7-9 and TRBJ1-2; TRBD1 is a possible D gene (5 bases). V shed 1 base and J shed 4 bases, with 22 bases lying between them. The CDR3 extends over 18 amino acids. The germline V gene encodes CDR1 SEHNR and CDR2 FQNEAQ (reference sequence). CDR3 sequence (DNA): TGTGCCAGCAGCTTAGGCGACAGCGCGCTCTCGCCCGGCTATGGCTACACCTTC. Translating gives CASSLGDSALSPGYGYTF.

This clonotype was seen only a few times. In DNA, the CDR3 is TGTGCCAGCAGCTTACTACAGGGGGACACCATATATTTT. Residues: CASSLLQGDTIYF. V usage is TRBV7-9 and J usage is TRBJ1-3; 8 positions match TRBD1. The CDR3 length is 13 residues. Germline lookup yields CDR1 SEHNR and CDR2 FQNEAQ (reference sequence). Trimming at V came to 2 bases and at J to 8 bases, leaving 2 bases not matched to a gene.

As regards this clonotype: A read error may be the cause here, since a much bigger clone is one base away. Here the CDR3 reads CASSPQTTTETQYF. CDR3 coding DNA: TGTGCCAGCAGCCCACAGACTACCACAGAGACCCAGTACTTC. The chain carries TRBV5-4 and TRBJ2-5, with a tentative D call TRBD2 (5 bases). Trimming shortened V by 4 bases and J by 4 bases, and 14 bases separated the two germline ends. The CDR3 sequence is 14 residues long. In germline, CDR1 is SGHNT, CDR2 YYREEE (reference sequence).

The chain employs TRBV5-1 and TRBJ2-3; the D is unclear. This CDR3 spans 15 amino acids. CDR1 SGHRS and CDR2 YFSETQ come from the germline V gene. V was pared by 6 bases and J by 6 bases, with 20 bases between. DNA of the CDR3: TGCGCCAGCACCGAAGACGAGGTGAAGTGGGATACGCAGTATTTT. Translation: CASTEDEVKWDTQYF.

Many counts were recorded for this clonotype. The rearrangement uses TRBV3-1 and TRBJ2-7; the D gene is possibly TRBD1 (6 bases). The CDR3 is 17 residues long. V shed 1 base and J shed 0 bases, with 16 bases lying between them. Germline loops: CDR1 LGHDT, CDR2 YNNKEL (reference sequence). The CDR3 DNA is TGTGCCAGCAGCCAAGGGGTTGCAGGGGAAAGCTCCTACGAGCAGTACTTC. Translation: CASSQGVAGESSYEQYF.

Concerning this clonotype: Being one base from a much bigger clone, this may be a read error. The chain is built from TRBV6-5 and TRBJ2-3; 10 bases are a match to TRBD1. The V gene end was trimmed by 6 bases and the J gene end by 7 bases; junction bases not matched to a gene: 4. The CDR3 extends over 13 amino acids. Germline loops: CDR1 MNHEY, CDR2 SVGAGI. CDR3 nucleotides: TGTGCCAGCAGGGGACAGGGGAGTTATACGCAGTATTTT. Translated: CASRGQGSYTQYF.

Regarding this clonotype: A much larger clone differs from this one at a single base, so this may be a read error. The chain carries TRBV6-6 and TRBJ2-3; possible D gene TRBD1, 5 bases. Germline V gene data show CDR1 as MNHNY and CDR2 as SVGAGI (reference sequence). The CDR3 sequence is 17 residues long. The CDR3 DNA follows: TGTGCCAGCAGTTACAGTCTTCGCGGATTTAGCACAGGTACGCAGTATTTT. It encodes CASSYSLRGFSTGTQYF.

Notes on this clonotype: A much larger clone differs from this one at a single base, so this may be a read error. The rearrangement uses TRBV18 and TRBJ2-3; 9 nucleotides agree with TRBD2. Losses at the gene ends were 2 bases for V and 10 bases for J; bases not matched to a gene: 10. The CDR3 is 15 amino acids. Germline assignment: CDR1 KGHSH and CDR2 LQKENI. CDR3 bases: TGTGCCAGCTCACCAGGCGGGGGGGCCTTTGATGCGCAGTATTTT. Translation gives CASSPGGGAFDAQYF.